These 20 T cell receptor beta chains were sequenced from one sample in a study of beta chain features in type 1 diabetes (dated by TCRdb to 2016 to 2018). Libraries were built with the immunoSEQ multiplex PCR assay. The entire amount of isolated RNA was reverse transcribed using the High Capacity cDNA Reverse Transcription Kit, so the sequenced TCRB transcripts were expressed ones. TCRdb mirrors the immuneACCESS table, restricted to in-frame sequences. Some clones are absent from its copies; in checked studies, under half trace to an unresolved V gene, and the reason for the others is unknown. This sample has under 900,000 clones in its table, and roughly a sixth of those were observed once. The ten biggest clones cover 0.023% of the sample. Sequenced sample: naive CD4+ T cells from blood. Sample cell subset or site, as interpreted from the label and publication: true naive CD4+ T cells. Every receptor here comes from a woman aged 18-30 years in good health.

This clone was picked up a small number of times. The chain carries TRBV9 and TRBJ2-1; 10 bases line up with TRBD2. Germline trimming cut 2 bases from V and 2 bases from J; bases unmatched to any gene: 7. There are 17 residues in the CDR3. From germline, CDR1 is SGDLS and CDR2 YYNGEE. This CDR3 reads CASSVGGGLAAYNEQFF. The CDR3 DNA is TGTGCCAGCAGCGTGGGGGGAGGACTAGCGGCCTACAATGAGCAGTTCTTC.

Comment on this clone: The same CDR3 can be traced to other DNA sequences in this sample. The rearrangement links TRBV28 to TRBJ2-1; D is unresolved. The CDR3 covers 12 residues. V lost 4 bases to trimming and J lost 4 bases, with 5 bases between them. Germline V gene sequence: CDR1 MDHEN, CDR2 SYDVKM. For the CDR3, the DNA is TGTGCCAGCAGTTCCCCGTACAATGAGCAGTTCTTC. Amino acid sequence: CASSSPYNEQFF. Looking up the rest from reference TRBV28 and TRBJ2-1 gives the full variable domain: DVKVTQSSRYLVKRTGEKVFLECVQDMDHENMFWYRQDPGLGLRLIYFSYDVKMKEKGDIPEGYSVSREKKERFSLILESASTNQTSMYLCASSSPYNEQFFGPGTRLTVL.

This clone was observed a handful of times. The chain has TRBV7-9 and TRBJ2-3, with a possible D match to TRBD2 (6 bases). V was clipped by 3 bases and J by 2 bases, with 12 bases between them. The CDR3 has 15 amino acids. CDR1 and CDR2 from the germline V gene are SEHNR and FQNEAQ (reference sequence). The CDR3 DNA sequence: TGTGCCAGCAGCTTCTTAGCGGTCCTCACAGATACGCAGTATTTT. Protein: CASSFLAVLTDTQYF.

This sequence joins TRBV7-2 and TRBJ1-4; the match to TRBD1 covers 8 bases. The CDR3 extends over 16 amino acids. The germline V gene encodes CDR1 SGHTA and CDR2 FQGNSA. The J segment lost 7 bases and the V segment lost 1 base, leaving 8 bases of the junction unmatched. The chain's CDR3 is CASSLVRQGTGEKLFF. DNA of the CDR3: TGTGCCAGCAGCTTAGTCAGACAGGGGACCGGTGAAAAACTGTTTTTT.

V usage is TRBV4-2 and J usage is TRBJ1-1; 10 nucleotides match TRBD1. The V segment lost 6 bases and the J segment 0 bases; nucleotides outside the gene matches: 4. The germline gives CDR1 LGHNA, CDR2 YNFKEQ. CDR3 size: 15 residues. The chain's CDR3 is CASRRQGAMNTEAFF. The CDR3 region has the DNA TGTGCCAGCAGACGACAGGGGGCAATGAACACTGAAGCTTTCTTT.

This clone has only a few counts. V gene TRBV18 combines with J gene TRBJ2-2; TRBD1 might be the D (6 bases). This CDR3 comprises 14 residues. CDR1 KGHSH and CDR2 LQKENI come from the germline V gene. Trimming shortened V by 3 bases and J by 6 bases, and 11 bases separated the two germline ends. The CDR3 DNA reads as TGTGCCAGCTCACCTATACAGGGTGCCGGGGAGCTGTTTTTT. It specifies CASSPIQGAGELFF. Together with reference TRBV18 and TRBJ2-2, the CDR3 gives the full variable domain: NAGVMQNPRHLVRRRGQEARLRCSPMKGHSHVYWYRQLPEEGLKFMVYLQKENIIDESGMPKERFSAEFPKEGPSILRIQQVVRGDSAAYFCASSPIQGAGELFFGEGSRLTVL.

The chain couples TRBV18 to TRBJ2-7; 7 bases match TRBD1. The germline V gene encodes CDR1 KGHSH and CDR2 LQKENI. Trimming took 4 bases from V and 3 from J; bases not matched to a gene: 9. The CDR3 totals 15 residues. For the CDR3, the DNA is TGTGCCAGCTCACTTAACCTACAGGGGTTCTACGAGCAGTACTTC. Translation gives CASSLNLQGFYEQYF.

This clone was seen a few times. The V call is TRBV4-1, the J call TRBJ2-1; 7 positions match TRBD2. With V trimmed by 2 bases and J by 3 bases, 4 bases remained unmatched. The CDR3 has 15 residues. Per the germline V gene, CDR1 is MGHRA and CDR2 is YSYEKL. CDR3 bases: TGCGCCAGCAGCCAACGACTAGCTTTCTACAATGAGCAGTTCTTC. It is translated as CASSQRLAFYNEQFF.

This clone was seen a handful of times. The J gene is TRBJ2-3, the V gene TRBV9; 11 bases agree with TRBD2. The CDR3 extends over 16 amino acids. Germline loops: CDR1 SGDLS, CDR2 YYNGEE. J lost 4 bases, V lost 3 bases, and 7 bases had no gene match. The CDR3 protein is CASSARLAGGSDTQYF. In DNA form, the CDR3 reads TGTGCCAGCAGCGCGAGGCTAGCGGGAGGATCAGATACGCAGTATTTT.

This clone was counted only a few times. The chain is built from TRBV5-1 and TRBJ1-1, with D maybe TRBD1 (5 bases). This CDR3 is built from 16 residues. Trimming took 4 bases from V and 0 from J, leaving 16 bases between them. Germline CDR1 SGHRS, CDR2 YFSETQ. The CDR3 DNA follows: TGCGCCAGCAGCCAAGACAAGGGACTCATGAACACTGAAGCTTTCTTT. It is translated as CASSQDKGLMNTEAFF.

The gene calls are TRBV10-2 and TRBJ2-2; 11 bases map to TRBD2. The CDR3 has 15 amino acids. Germline trimming cut 4 bases from V and 7 bases from J; bases unmatched to any gene: 5. Germline CDR1 WSHSY, CDR2 SAAADI. CDR3 DNA sequence: TGCGCCAGCAGTGTAGCGGGAGGGCTTATCGGGGAGCTGTTTTTT. Translating gives CASSVAGGLIGELFF.

CDR3 residues: CASSLGSAGDYGYTF. CDR3 coding DNA: TGTGCCAGCAGCTTAGGGTCGGCAGGGGACTATGGCTACACCTTC. The rearrangement uses TRBV7-8 and TRBJ1-2; D perhaps matches TRBD1 (6 bases). V shed 1 base and J shed 3 bases, with 12 bases lying between them. Germline assignment: CDR1 SGHVS and CDR2 FQNEAQ. The CDR3 runs 15 residues.

The rearrangement joins TRBV19 to TRBJ1-1; D is possibly TRBD1 (5 bases). Germline V gene lookup returns CDR1 LNHDA and CDR2 SQIVND (reference sequence). The CDR3 has 14 residues. The V end was cut by 9 bases, the J end by 1 base, with 15 bases between. Written as DNA, the CDR3 is TGTGCCAGCCTTCCGGGACGGAAGAACACTGAAGCTTTCTTT. Its translation is CASLPGRKNTEAFF.

V is TRBV29-1 and J is TRBJ2-5, with 9 positions matching TRBD1. In germline, CDR1 is SQVTM, CDR2 ANQGSEA. V trimming: 3 bases; J trimming: 4 bases; junction bases outside the gene matches: 9. CDR3 size: 15 residues. CDR3 DNA: TGCAGCGTTGACCTGGGACAGGGATCGGGAGAGACCCAGTACTTC. Its protein product is CSVDLGQGSGETQYF.

This clone was found a few times. The chain is built from TRBV10-2 and TRBJ2-2, with a possible D match to TRBD1 (6 bases). This CDR3 spans 15 amino acids. Germline CDR1 reads WSHSY; CDR2 reads SAAADI. Between the trimmed V and J ends, which lost 5 bases and 0 bases, there was a span of 10 bases. The CDR3 spells CASSRAGANTGELFF. The CDR3 DNA is TGCGCCAGCAGTCGAGCAGGGGCGAACACCGGGGAGCTGTTTTTT.

In its sample, this clone was seen a few times. For the CDR3, the DNA is TGTGCCAGCAGCTCAACCCGTACTAGCGCCATTAGCACAGATACGCAGTATTTT. This encodes CASSSTRTSAISTDTQYF. The rearrangement links TRBV7-2 to TRBJ2-3; 7 bases line up with TRBD2. Losses at the gene ends were 4 bases for V and 0 bases for J; bases not matched to a gene: 13. Germline assignment: CDR1 SGHTA and CDR2 FQGNSA. The CDR3 consists of 18 residues. The variable domain in full, completed from reference TRBV7-2 and TRBJ2-3, reads GAGVSQSPSNKVTEKGKDVELRCDPISGHTALYWYRQSLGQGLEFLIYFQGNSAPDKSGLPSDRFSAERTGGSVSTLTIQRTQQEDSAVYLCASSSTRTSAISTDTQYFGPGTRLTVL.

This clone was seen a handful of times. The chain couples TRBV5-4 to TRBJ1-4; the D gene is possibly TRBD1 (5 bases). There are 17 residues in the CDR3. In germline, CDR1 is SGHNT, CDR2 YYREEE (reference sequence). Trimming removed 4 bases from V and 1 base from J, with 17 bases in between. CDR3 residues: CASSQGERYKTNEKLFF. CDR3 in DNA: TGTGCCAGCAGCCAAGGGGAGAGGTACAAAACTAATGAAAAACTGTTTTTT.

This clone was picked up a small number of times. CDR3 sequence (DNA): TGTGCCAGCAGCTTGTCGGGATTGGAGACCCAGTACTTC. This translates into CASSLSGLETQYF. The chain joins TRBV5-5 to TRBJ2-5, with a possible D match to TRBD2 (5 bases). Germline lookup yields CDR1 SGHKS and CDR2 YYEKEE (reference sequence). The CDR3 runs to 13 residues. Trimming shortened V by 1 base and J by 5 bases, and 9 bases separated the two germline ends. The complete variable domain, with remaining parts taken from reference TRBV5-5 and TRBJ2-5, reads DAGVTQSPTHLIKTRGQQVTLRCSPISGHKSVSWYQQVLGQGPQFIFQYYEKEERGRGNFPDRFSARQFPNYSSELNVNALLLGDSALYLCASSLSGLETQYFGPGTRLLVL.

This clone was picked up a small number of times. The chain has TRBV28 and TRBJ2-1; 14 bases are shared with TRBD2. The CDR3 loop spans 16 amino acids. Trimming took 7 bases from V and 8 from J; bases not matched to a gene: 10. CDR1 is MDHEN and CDR2 is SYDVKM in the germline V gene. The DNA of the CDR3 is TGTGCCAGCACGGACACGGGACTAGCGGGAGTCGATGAGCAGTTCTTC. This gives the protein CASTDTGLAGVDEQFF.

The rearrangement links TRBV7-3 to TRBJ2-3, with 8 bases fitting TRBD2. Trimming took 6 bases from V and 2 from J; bases not matched to a gene: 19. The CDR3 totals 19 residues. Germline V gene lookup returns CDR1 SGHTA and CDR2 FQGTGA. CDR3 in amino acids: CASSRNGGSGLVYTDTQYF. The DNA of the CDR3 is TGTGCCAGCAGTCGTAACGGAGGTTCGGGACTAGTTTACACAGATACGCAGTATTTT. Supplemented by reference TRBV7-3 and TRBJ2-3, the full variable domain reads GAGVSQTPSNKVTEKGKYVELRCDPISGHTALYWYRQSLGQGPEFLIYFQGTGAADDSGLPNDRFFAVRPEGSVSTLKIQRTERGDSAVYLCASSRNGGSGLVYTDTQYFGPGTRLTVL.